This TCR beta chain was identified during a study of T-cell memory formation after mild COVID-19. This clonotype appeared a few times. TCRdb analysed the 5' RACE reads with MiXCR anew, one entry per CDR3 protein. The sample carries roughly 280,000 distinct CDR3 sequences, roughly 15% recorded once. The V end lost 0 bases, the J end lost 2 bases, and 5 bases lay between the germline ends. Per the germline V gene, CDR1 is SGHRS and CDR2 is YFSETQ. This CDR3 contains 13 residues. The gene calls are TRBV5-1 and TRBJ2-5, with D unclear. Input material: PBMCs or a T cell subset sorted from them (not recorded which). This receptor was identified in a man aged 18-30 years who had mild COVID-19 (a few samples of this study predate the infection). Cell type and time point are not known. CDR3 DNA: TGCGCCAGCAGCTTGGAGATGCAAGAGACCCAGTACTTC. Protein product: CASSLEMQETQYF.